This is a list of T cell receptor beta chains from one sample in a study of cytomegalovirus exposure and HLA in healthy donors. Clones were read by immunoSEQ multiplex PCR, and TCRdb kept only the in-frame ones, dropping some. The sample holds about 160,000 clones, about 80% seen once. The sequenced sample was PBMCs. These receptors originate from a man aged 25 to 45 in good health and CMV-seronegative. Each CDR3 is given with its conserved first and last residue. D genes are given only for firm matches. Some rows mark clone size as missing; the rest say once, few, many or name a class of expanded clone.

d_call: .
clone_size: .
v_call: TRBV28
j_call: TRBJ2-4
cdr3_length: 15
cdr3_nt: TGTGCCAGCATCGAGGGGGGGAAACCGAAAAACATTCAGTACTTC
cdr3_aa: CASIEGGKPKNIQYF

d_call: TRBD1
clone_size: .
v_call: TRBV27
j_call: TRBJ2-7
cdr3_length: 14
cdr3_nt: TGTGCCAGCAGCCTTTGGGACAGGGTCAACGAGCAGTACTTC
cdr3_aa: CASSLWDRVNEQYF

d_call: .
clone_size: .
v_call: TRBV7-3
j_call: TRBJ2-1
cdr3_length: 16
cdr3_nt: TGTGCCAGCAGCTTTCATCTATTAAGCTCCTACAATGAGCAGTTCTTC
cdr3_aa: CASSFHLLSSYNEQFF

d_call: .
clone_size: .
v_call: TRBV9
j_call: TRBJ2-5
cdr3_length: 15
cdr3_nt: TGTGCCAGCACAAAGGCGGGGTATGGAGGAGAGACCCAGTACTTC
cdr3_aa: CASTKAGYGGETQYF

d_call: .
clone_size: .
v_call: TRBV6-1
j_call: TRBJ2-5
cdr3_length: 14
cdr3_nt: TGTGCCAGCAGTGTAGAACAGTGGCAAGAGACCCAGTACTTC
cdr3_aa: CASSVEQWQETQYF

d_call: TRBD1
clone_size: .
v_call: TRBV7-6
j_call: TRBJ1-5
cdr3_length: 15
cdr3_nt: TGTGCCAGCACCCCAGGGACAGGGATAGGTCAGCCCCAGCATTTT
cdr3_aa: CASTPGTGIGQPQHF

d_call: TRBD1
clone_size: once
v_call: TRBV2
j_call: TRBJ2-2
cdr3_length: 16
cdr3_nt: TGTGCCAGCATTGGTGCCCACAGGGGGAACACCGGGGAGCTGTTTTTT
cdr3_aa: CASIGAHRGNTGELFF

d_call: TRBD1
clone_size: .
v_call: TRBV28
j_call: TRBJ2-1
cdr3_length: 16
cdr3_nt: TGTGCCAGCAGTCCCTCCGCCAGGGGGTCCTACAATGAGCAGTTCTTC
cdr3_aa: CASSPSARGSYNEQFF

d_call: .
clone_size: .
v_call: TRBV5-4
j_call: TRBJ1-4
cdr3_length: 16
cdr3_nt: TGTGCCAGCAGCGATGCCCGCGGGGGTGGTCGGGAAAAACTGTTTTTT
cdr3_aa: CASSDARGGGREKLFF

d_call: .
clone_size: few
v_call: TRBV28
j_call: TRBJ2-1
cdr3_length: 17
cdr3_nt: TGTGCCAGCAGTTCCTACGGAGGGCCCTCCGGGGACAATGAGCAGTTCTTC
cdr3_aa: CASSSYGGPSGDNEQFF

d_call: TRBD1
clone_size: .
v_call: TRBV5-1
j_call: TRBJ2-2
cdr3_length: 14
cdr3_nt: TGCGCCAGCAGCGACAGGGTGAACACCGGGGAGCTGTTTTTT
cdr3_aa: CASSDRVNTGELFF

d_call: .
clone_size: .
v_call: TRBV5-6
j_call: TRBJ2-1
cdr3_length: 15
cdr3_nt: TGTGCCAGCAGTTTGAGTTGGGAGGACTACAATGAGCAGTTCTTC
cdr3_aa: CASSLSWEDYNEQFF

d_call: .
clone_size: .
v_call: TRBV30
j_call: TRBJ1-5
cdr3_length: 14
cdr3_nt: TGTGCCTGGAGTGGCAGGGTGTATAATCAGCCCCAGCATTTT
cdr3_aa: CAWSGRVYNQPQHF

d_call: .
clone_size: .
v_call: TRBV6-5
j_call: TRBJ1-1
cdr3_length: 16
cdr3_nt: TGTGCCAGCAGTTACGGGGGCGCGAATCGGAACACTGAAGCTTTCTTT
cdr3_aa: CASSYGGANRNTEAFF

d_call: .
clone_size: .
v_call: TRBV29-1
j_call: TRBJ2-5
cdr3_length: 10
cdr3_nt: TGCAGCGTACTCACAGAAATCCAGTACTTC
cdr3_aa: CSVLTEIQYF

d_call: .
clone_size: .
v_call: TRBV28
j_call: TRBJ1-1
cdr3_length: 14
cdr3_nt: TGTGCCAGCAGTTTACTACCGATGAACACTGAAGCTTTCTTT
cdr3_aa: CASSLLPMNTEAFF

d_call: .
clone_size: .
v_call: TRBV6-5
j_call: TRBJ2-4
cdr3_length: 14
cdr3_nt: TGTGCCAGTCAACAGGGTCCAGCCAAAAACATTCAGTACTTC
cdr3_aa: CASQQGPAKNIQYF

d_call: .
clone_size: .
v_call: TRBV29-1
j_call: TRBJ1-2
cdr3_length: 13
cdr3_nt: TGCAGCGTTTTAGGTAGGGGGGGCTATGGCTACACCTTC
cdr3_aa: CSVLGRGGYGYTF

d_call: .
clone_size: .
v_call: TRBV15
j_call: TRBJ2-2
cdr3_length: 16
cdr3_nt: TGTGCCACCAGCAGAGATGTAGCGAGGAACACCGGGGAGCTGTTTTTT
cdr3_aa: CATSRDVARNTGELFF

d_call: TRBD2
clone_size: .
v_call: TRBV10-1
j_call: TRBJ2-7
cdr3_length: 14
cdr3_nt: TGCGCCAGCAGTCCAGCCGGGACTAGCTATAAGCAGTACTTC
cdr3_aa: CASSPAGTSYKQYF

d_call: TRBD2
clone_size: .
v_call: TRBV11-2
j_call: TRBJ2-3
cdr3_length: 16
cdr3_nt: TGTGCCAGCAGCTTAGGACTAGCGGGGGGCACAGATACGCAGTATTTT
cdr3_aa: CASSLGLAGGTDTQYF

d_call: .
clone_size: .
v_call: TRBV28
j_call: TRBJ1-3
cdr3_length: 15
cdr3_nt: TGTGCCAGCAGTTTGATCGGGAGCTCTGGAAACACCATATATTTT
cdr3_aa: CASSLIGSSGNTIYF

d_call: .
clone_size: .
v_call: TRBV19
j_call: TRBJ2-3
cdr3_length: 12
cdr3_nt: TGTGCCAGTAGTGAGAACACAGATACGCAGTATTTT
cdr3_aa: CASSENTDTQYF

d_call: TRBD1
clone_size: .
v_call: TRBV28
j_call: TRBJ2-5
cdr3_length: 13
cdr3_nt: TGTGCCAGCAGGGGACAGGTGCAAGAGACCCAGTACTTC
cdr3_aa: CASRGQVQETQYF

d_call: .
clone_size: .
v_call: TRBV27
j_call: TRBJ1-2
cdr3_length: 13
cdr3_nt: TGTGCCAGCATGCCAGGGGAACTAGGAGGCTACACCTTC
cdr3_aa: CASMPGELGGYTF

d_call: TRBD1
clone_size: once
v_call: TRBV11-2
j_call: TRBJ2-3
cdr3_length: 15
cdr3_nt: TGTGCCAGCAGCTTAAGGGGGACAGACACAGATACGCAGTATTTT
cdr3_aa: CASSLRGTDTDTQYF

d_call: TRBD1
clone_size: .
v_call: TRBV5-1
j_call: TRBJ2-1
cdr3_length: 16
cdr3_nt: TGCGCCAGCAGCCAGACCACAGGGGGCACATACAATGAGCAGTTCTTC
cdr3_aa: CASSQTTGGTYNEQFF

d_call: TRBD1
clone_size: .
v_call: TRBV27
j_call: TRBJ2-7
cdr3_length: 13
cdr3_nt: TGTGCCAGCAGTTTTAGACAGGGTAGAAAGCAGTACTTC
cdr3_aa: CASSFRQGRKQYF

d_call: .
clone_size: .
v_call: TRBV5-1
j_call: TRBJ1-1
cdr3_length: 13
cdr3_nt: TGCGCCAGCAGCTGGAAGACAGACACTGAAGCTTTCTTT
cdr3_aa: CASSWKTDTEAFF

d_call: .
clone_size: .
v_call: TRBV28
j_call: TRBJ1-1
cdr3_length: 14
cdr3_nt: TGTGCCAGCAGGGGAGCGGGGCGAGGTGCTGAAGCTTTCTTT
cdr3_aa: CASRGAGRGAEAFF

d_call: TRBD1
clone_size: .
v_call: TRBV2
j_call: TRBJ2-3
cdr3_length: 15
cdr3_nt: TGTGCCAGCAGGAGGACAGGGGGCGGTGGAGATACGCAGTATTTT
cdr3_aa: CASRRTGGGGDTQYF

d_call: TRBD1
clone_size: .
v_call: TRBV9
j_call: TRBJ1-2
cdr3_length: 15
cdr3_nt: TGTGCCAGCAGCGTCCTGGGGCAGGGGGTCGGCGGCTACACCTTC
cdr3_aa: CASSVLGQGVGGYTF

d_call: .
clone_size: once
v_call: TRBV29-1
j_call: TRBJ1-3
cdr3_length: 8
cdr3_nt: TGCAGCGTTGAGTCGGGATATTTT
cdr3_aa: CSVESGYF

d_call: TRBD2
clone_size: .
v_call: TRBV28
j_call: TRBJ2-3
cdr3_length: 15
cdr3_nt: TGTGCCGTCTGGGATGTAGCGGGACGCACAGATACGCAGTATTTT
cdr3_aa: CAVWDVAGRTDTQYF

d_call: .
clone_size: .
v_call: TRBV11-3
j_call: TRBJ2-1
cdr3_length: 13
cdr3_nt: TGTGCCAGCAGCTTAGACCTACAGGATGAGCAGTTCTTC
cdr3_aa: CASSLDLQDEQFF